This TCR beta chain was retrieved from a study of T cell repertoires in cytomegalovirus infection. Trimming at V came to 6 bases and at J to 8 bases, leaving 8 bases not matched to a gene. The length of the CDR3 is 14 residues. TCRdb re-analysed the reads in MiXCR, keeping a single row per CDR3 protein. The sample holds roughly 100,000 distinct CDR3 sequences, 15% to 20% seen once. Sequenced material: PBMCs. The sequence was obtained from a human donor in good health (CMV status not recorded). Some clones in this sample may be carry-over from other donors' samples. The rearrangement joins TRBV12-3 or TRBV12-4 to TRBJ2-4, with TRBD1 matching over 9 bases. CDR3 residues: CASRSTGGSDIQYF. CDR3 sequence (DNA): TGTGCCAGCAGGTCTACAGGGGGCAGTGACATTCAGTACTTC.